The present T cell receptor beta chain was sequenced within a study of shared clonotypes between healthy human individuals. Study findings and constraints: The donor pool, a small one, limited the genetic and exposure-history diversity represented.

Replicate PCRs for sorted subsets used 200 ng DNA; this equaled 25,000 to 30,000 T cell genomes. Only in-frame clones appear in the TCRdb table, and some are missing; sequencing was by immunoSEQ multiplex PCR. The repertoire holds 2 million or so clones, with 95% as singletons. Germline CDR1 and CDR2: SEHNR and FQNEAQ (reference sequence). The CDR3 totals 13 residues. Trimming removed 2 bases from V and 5 bases from J, with 9 bases in between. On this clone itself: Its antigen is unidentified.

The chain carries TRBV7-9 and TRBJ1-1; D gene uncertain. Sequenced: naive CD4+ T cells sorted from blood. Stated subset: CD45RA+ positively selected. This receptor was taken from a man aged 18-30 years in good health. CDR3 loop: CASSLLAGTEAFF. In DNA, the CDR3 is TGTGCCAGCAGCTTATTAGCGGGGACTGAAGCTTTCTTT.